This TCR beta chain is drawn from a study of cytomegalovirus exposure and HLA in healthy donors. Study summary: Assignment to the Caucasian-associated ancestry cluster applied to more than 75% of the approximately 400 genotyped donors.

About this clone itself: No antigen is known for it.

Study-wide points: The sole available immune exposure information was CMV serostatus. TCR beta sequences reportedly predicted most subjects' HLA-A and HLA-B alleles accurately. Within the data, a cluster of highly shared sequence variants was likely a sequencing artifact.

Use of 60 Vbeta and 13 Jbeta primers characterized the PCR. TCRdb's copy holds only in-frame clones and misses some; the assay was immunoSEQ multiplex PCR. The table has fewer than 150,000 clones, less than 80% seen once. Sequences were obtained from PBMCs. This TCR came from a woman between 40 and 50 years old in good health and CMV-seropositive.

The chain's CDR3 is CASSPQGGATEAFF. The CDR3 bases are TGTGCCAGCAGCCCACAGGGTGGAGCCACTGAAGCTTTCTTT. V is TRBV7-2 and J is TRBJ1-1; tentatively, D is TRBD1 (6 bases). The CDR3 extends over 14 amino acids. Germline-derived CDR1 and CDR2 are SGHTA and FQGNSA. V gave up 5 bases and J gave up 4 bases, with 14 bases separating them.